This TCR beta chain was observed in a study of tumor and adjacent non-tumor tissue in lung cancer. Study summary: There were some 12 adenocarcinoma, 2 squamous cell carcinoma and 1 small cell lung cancer cases. Study results and caveats: Top 100 clones took a larger repertoire share in normal lung. Compared with tumor, normal lung showed significantly lower TCR diversity.

No cell sorting was done before RNA was extracted from the tissue. More than 3 cm separated this lung sample from the edge of the tumor. Between August and November 2014, newly diagnosed, chemotherapy-naive lung cancer patients underwent thoracic surgery in China. A word on this clonotype: Its specificity is not known. The junction does not match germline at one end; this may be a read error.

A modified ARM-PCR protocol with three rounds of nested PCR amplified TCRbeta. TCRdb reprocessed the multiplex PCR reads via MiXCR and lists one record per CDR3 protein. The profile shows some 68,000 distinct CDR3 sequences, around 80% of them singletons. This TCR came from a man aged 55 to 70 with non-small cell lung cancer. The sequenced sample consisted of distant non-tumor lung tissue.

The CDR3 region is CASSRASGRADAQFF. CDR3 DNA: TGTGCCAGCAGTAGGGCTAGCGGGCGGGCAGATGCGCAGTTTTTT. This chain joins TRBV6-5 and TRBJ2-3; 8 bases are shared with TRBD2. Germline CDR1 is MNHEY and CDR2 is SVGAGI. The CDR3 contains 15 residues.